The TCR beta chain described here comes from a study of cytomegalovirus exposure and HLA in healthy donors. The PCR had 60 Vbeta and 13 Jbeta primers. TCRdb's copy holds only in-frame clones and misses some; the assay was immunoSEQ multiplex PCR. The profile shows around 240,000 clones, roughly 87% of them singletons. Healthy bone marrow donors made up the donors. The germline gives CDR1 SGHKS, CDR2 YYEKEE (reference sequence). The CDR3 is made up of 15 amino acids. The V gene lost 0 bases and the J gene lost 3 bases, with 12 bases spanning the gap. The chain is built from TRBV5-5 and TRBJ1-1; D remains unclear. Sequences were obtained from PBMCs. This sequence originates from a woman between 40 and 50 years old in good health and CMV-seropositive. CDR3 DNA sequence: TGTGCCAGCAGCTTGGTTGCAGGTCTGGACACTGAAGCTTTCTTT. It is translated as CASSLVAGLDTEAFF.